One sample yielded the 32 T cell receptor beta chains listed below, sequenced in a study of Tregs in tolerant kidney transplant recipients. These receptors are not linked to any known antigen. Sequencing was performed with immunoSEQ multiplex PCR; in TCRdb, only in-frame clones are kept and a portion is missing. Of about 4,800 clones listed, roughly 42% are singletons. The sample was CD8+ T cells from blood cultured with allogeneic cells. These TCRs come from a human donor in good health.

The rearrangement links TRBV2 to TRBJ2-7; perhaps TRBD2 as D (6 bases). CDR1 and CDR2 from the germline V gene are SNHLY and FYNNEI. Trimming cost V 3 bases and J 0 bases, with 15 bases left between them. This CDR3 spans 16 amino acids. This CDR3 is CASSDTGASDSYEQYF. CDR3 in DNA: TGTGCCAGCAGTGATACCGGGGCTAGCGACTCCTACGAGCAGTACTTC.

The chain uses TRBV11-1 and TRBJ2-6; 9 bases map to TRBD1. This CDR3 contains 16 residues. Germline-derived CDR1 and CDR2 are SGHAT and FQDESV (reference sequence). Trimming took 4 bases from V and 7 from J; bases not matched to a gene: 8. The CDR3 coding sequence is TGTGCCAGCAGCTCCCCACAGGGGGCAGGAGCCAACGTCCTGACTTTC. This gives the protein CASSSPQGAGANVLTF. The complete variable domain, with remaining parts taken from reference TRBV11-1 and TRBJ2-6, reads EAEVAQSPRYKITEKSQAVAFWCDPISGHATLYWYRQILGQGPELLVQFQDESVVDDSQLPKDRFSAERLKGVDSTLKIQPAELGDSAMYLCASSSPQGAGANVLTFGAGSRLTVL.

V and J are TRBV7-2 and TRBJ2-7, with 10 bases matching TRBD1. CDR1 and CDR2 from the germline V gene are SGHTA and FQGNSA. The V and J ends lost 4 bases and 4 bases, in that order; junction bases with no gene match: 7. The CDR3 length is 15 residues. CDR3 nucleotide sequence: TGTGCCAGCAGCTCTCGGACAGGGGGAAGTTACGAGCAGTACTTC. The encoded protein is CASSSRTGGSYEQYF.

Judged by abundance, this clone is medium-sized. This chain joins TRBV19 and TRBJ1-2, with D perhaps TRBD1 (6 bases). The germline V and J ends were trimmed by 5 bases and 4 bases, with 17 bases remaining between them. Per germline, CDR1 LNHDA and CDR2 SQIVND (reference sequence). This CDR3 has 15 residues. The DNA for the CDR3 is TGTGCCAGTAGTCCCAGGCACGGGGGCGTCTATGGCTACACCTTC. The encoded protein is CASSPRHGGVYGYTF.

The chain combines TRBV7-9 with TRBJ2-5, with D perhaps TRBD1 or TRBD2 (5 bases each). Germline assignment: CDR1 SEHNR and CDR2 FQNEAQ (reference sequence). The CDR3 runs to 11 residues. Trimming left V 3 bases short and J 9 bases short, with 8 bases between. The CDR3 DNA is TGTGCCAGCAGCTTGGTGGGGGCCCAGTACTTC. Encoded protein: CASSLVGAQYF. The complete variable domain, with remaining parts taken from reference TRBV7-9 and TRBJ2-5, reads DTGVSQNPRHKITKRGQNVTFRCDPISEHNRLYWYRQTLGQGPEFLTYFQNEAQLEKSRLLSDRFSAERPKGSFSTLEIQRTEQGDSAMYLCASSLVGAQYFGPGTRLLVL.

This sequence joins TRBV21-1 and TRBJ2-7. TRBV21-1 is reported as a pseudogene. There are 16 residues in the CDR3. CDR3: CASSKREATGNLEQYF. The CDR3 DNA sequence: TGTGCCAGCAGCAAAAGGGAGGCTACAGGGAATCTCGAGCAGTACTTC.

By sample fraction, this clone is medium-sized. In nucleotides, the CDR3 is TGTGCCAGCAGCAGCAGGGGGCGGACAGATACGCAGTATTTT. Protein: CASSSRGRTDTQYF. The V and J genes are TRBV27 and TRBJ2-3; 8 positions match TRBD1. The ends lost 6 bases at V and 3 bases at J; junction bases unmatched: 5. Germline CDR1 is MNHEY and CDR2 is SMNVEV (reference sequence). This CDR3 has 14 residues.

This clone turned up a few times. V and J are TRBV7-8 and TRBJ2-7; D is uncertain. Trimming took 5 bases from V and 0 from J, leaving 14 bases between them. CDR3 length equals 15 residues. CDR1 SGHVS and CDR2 FQNEAQ come from the germline V gene. CDR3: CASSPSAGSSYEQYF. As DNA, the CDR3 is TGTGCCAGCAGCCCCTCGGCCGGTAGCTCCTACGAGCAGTACTTC.

Remarks on this clone: One junction end does not reproduce the germline sequence, and a read error may be involved. The gene calls are TRBV4-1 and TRBJ2-7, with 8 bases lining up with TRBD1. The CDR3 spans 15 residues. Germline loops: CDR1 MGHRA, CDR2 YSYEKL. The CDR3 here is CASSQGTGWEIRQYF. The CDR3 region has the DNA TGTGCCAGCAGCCAGGGGACAGGATGGGAAATACGGCAGTACTTC.

This clone has just a few counts. This rearrangement joins TRBV5-1 to TRBJ2-2; no clear D gene. Germline V lookup: CDR1 SGHRS, CDR2 YFSETQ. V was cut by 2 bases and J by 4 bases, with 0 bases left in between. This CDR3 is built from 11 residues. This CDR3 reads CASSFTGELFF. CDR3 in DNA: TGCGCCAGCAGCTTCACCGGGGAGCTGTTTTTT.

This clone is large by share. The rearrangement links TRBV7-9 to TRBJ2-7; D perhaps matches TRBD2 (5 bases). The CDR3 contains 14 residues. The germline CDR1 and CDR2 sequences are SEHNR and FQNEAQ (reference sequence). Trimming left V 9 bases short and J 3 bases short, with 18 bases between. This chain's CDR3 is CASNEEGMIYEQYF. Here the CDR3 DNA reads TGTGCCAGTAACGAAGAGGGCATGATCTACGAGCAGTACTTC.

This clone counts as large (0.1 to 1%). V is TRBV9 and J is TRBJ1-2, with 9 bases matching TRBD1. With 0 bases clipped from V and 5 bases from J, the junction kept 5 bases outside the gene matches. CDR3 length: 15 residues. Germline V gene lookup returns CDR1 SGDLS and CDR2 YYNGEE. CDR3 sequence reads: CASSVGGTGIYGYTF. In nucleotides, the CDR3 is TGTGCCAGCAGCGTAGGAGGGACAGGGATTTATGGCTACACCTTC.

This rearrangement joins TRBV7-3 to TRBJ2-7; D not resolved. Trimming stripped 2 bases from V and 6 bases from J, with 2 bases between. The germline V gene encodes CDR1 SGHTA and CDR2 FQGTGA. CDR3 length: 10 residues. The CDR3 spells CASSLLEQYF. The CDR3 coding sequence is TGTGCCAGCAGCTTACTCGAGCAGTACTTC.

The V and J genes are TRBV6-5 and TRBJ2-2; 10 positions agree with TRBD1. Germline CDR1 is MNHEY and CDR2 is SVGAGI. The V and J ends lost 0 bases and 7 bases, in that order; junction bases with no gene match: 2. The CDR3 has 15 amino acids. The CDR3 DNA follows: TGTGCCAGCAGTTACTCTCGGACAGGGGGCGGGGAGCTGTTTTTT. The encoded protein is CASSYSRTGGGELFF.

By sample fraction, this clone is medium-sized (0.01 to 0.1%). V gene TRBV29-1 combines with J gene TRBJ1-2; D is uncertain. V dropped 1 base and J dropped 5 bases, with 5 bases sitting between them. The CDR3 spans 11 residues. Per the germline V gene, CDR1 is SQVTM and CDR2 is ANQGSEA. CDR3 region: CSVEGGYGYTF. CDR3 nucleotide sequence: TGCAGCGTTGAAGGGGGTTATGGCTACACCTTC.

This rearrangement joins TRBV4-1 to TRBJ1-3, with 7 bases identical to TRBD1. CDR1 is MGHRA, CDR2 YSYEKL, per germline. V lost 2 bases to trimming and J lost 4 bases; unmatched junction nucleotides: 5. CDR3 length equals 15 residues. CDR3 region: CASSQTRDRGNTIYF. The CDR3 coding sequence is TGCGCCAGCAGCCAAACGCGGGACAGAGGAAACACCATATATTTT.

Only a few counts were recorded for this clone. The rearrangement links TRBV7-9 to TRBJ1-4; D is uncertain. The CDR3 totals 12 residues. Germline CDR1 and CDR2: SEHNR and FQNEAQ (reference sequence). V was clipped by 5 bases and J by 8 bases, with 9 bases between them. Written as DNA, the CDR3 is TGTGCCAGCAGCCCTGACGGGGAAAAACTGTTTTTT. Protein: CASSPDGEKLFF.

The chain has TRBV7-8 and TRBJ1-1; 11 bases map to TRBD1. Per germline, CDR1 SGHVS and CDR2 FQNEAQ. CDR3 length equals 16 residues. The V gene end was trimmed by 2 bases and the J gene end by 8 bases; junction bases not matched to a gene: 10. The CDR3 loop is CASSLTGQGARPEAFF. Written as DNA, the CDR3 is TGTGCCAGCAGCTTAACCGGACAGGGGGCGCGGCCAGAAGCTTTCTTT.

This clone is medium-sized in the sample. The V and J genes are TRBV2 and TRBJ2-1; D gene uncertain. CDR3 length: 11 residues. The germline gives CDR1 SNHLY, CDR2 FYNNEI. V was cut by 1 base and J by 10 bases, with 5 bases left in between. The CDR3 DNA follows: TGTGCCAGCAGTGAAGGAGCAGAGCAGTTCTTC. Protein: CASSEGAEQFF.

J is TRBJ2-6 and V is TRBV5-8; D not certain. The V end lost 0 bases, the J end lost 4 bases, and 8 bases lay between the germline ends. The CDR3 sequence is 15 residues long. Germline CDR1 and CDR2: SGHTS and YDEGEE. CDR3 nucleotide sequence: TGTGCCAGCAGCTTGGGGGTCTCGGGGGCCAACGTCCTGACTTTC. Protein: CASSLGVSGANVLTF. Based on the CDR3 plus reference TRBV5-8 and TRBJ2-6, the full variable domain is EAGVTQSPTHLIKTRGQQATLRCSPISGHTSVYWYQQALGLGLQFLLWYDEGEERNRGNFPPRFSGRQFPNYSSELNVNALELEDSALYLCASSLGVSGANVLTFGAGSRLTVL.

This clone rates as medium-sized. The chain employs TRBV27 and TRBJ2-2; 8 bases line up with TRBD2. J gave up 6 bases and V 9 bases, and 9 bases lay outside the gene matches. The CDR3 has 14 amino acids. Germline V gene sequence: CDR1 MNHEY, CDR2 SMNVEV (reference sequence). The DNA for the CDR3 is TGTGCCAGTAAAAGCGGGAGTTTGGCCGGGGAGCTGTTTTTT. It codes for CASKSGSLAGELFF.

V usage is TRBV7-3 and J usage is TRBJ2-7; no definite D call. The germline V and J ends were trimmed by 5 bases and 2 bases, with 4 bases remaining between them. Germline assignment: CDR1 SGHTA and CDR2 FQGTGA. This CDR3 is built from 11 residues. CDR3 coding DNA: TGTGCCAGCAGCCCAACCTACGAGCAGTACTTC. This encodes CASSPTYEQYF.

This clone was seen only a few times. This chain links TRBV7-7 with TRBJ2-1; D is unresolved. Germline assignment: CDR1 SSHAT and CDR2 FNYEAQ (reference sequence). The CDR3 length is 13 residues. Trimming pared 1 base from V and 8 bases from J, leaving 9 bases between. The CDR3 region has the DNA TGTGCCAGCAGCTTAGTAGTGGGCGATGAGCAGTTCTTC. It encodes CASSLVVGDEQFF.

This clone counts as medium-sized. The chain is built from TRBV28 and TRBJ2-5, with D hard to call. The germline V gene has CDR1 MDHEN and CDR2 SYDVKM. Trimming stripped 5 bases from V and 4 bases from J, with 5 bases between. The CDR3 sequence is 11 residues long. The CDR3: CASSRRETQYF. CDR3 sequence (DNA): TGTGCCAGCAGTAGACGAGAGACCCAGTACTTC. The whole variable domain, filled in from reference TRBV28 and TRBJ2-5, reads DVKVTQSSRYLVKRTGEKVFLECVQDMDHENMFWYRQDPGLGLRLIYFSYDVKMKEKGDIPEGYSVSREKKERFSLILESASTNQTSMYLCASSRRETQYFGPGTRLLVL.

This sequence joins TRBV9 and TRBJ2-7; D possibly matches TRBD1 or TRBD2 (5 bases each). The CDR3 length is 15 residues. The germline V gene has CDR1 SGDLS and CDR2 YYNGEE. With 4 bases removed from V and 0 bases from J, the gap between germline ends came to 14 bases. CDR3 DNA sequence: TGTGCCAGCAGCCAAGCCGGGACGTACTCCTACGAGCAGTACTTC. Translated, it gives CASSQAGTYSYEQYF.

This clone is judged large. The chain employs TRBV29-1 and TRBJ2-7, with D perhaps TRBD2 (6 bases). Germline CDR1 and CDR2: SQVTM and ANQGSEA. The CDR3 runs to 13 residues. V was pared by 4 bases and J by 0 bases, with 10 bases between. The CDR3 is CSVVLEGSYEQYF. The CDR3 region has the DNA TGCAGCGTTGTACTGGAGGGCTCCTACGAGCAGTACTTC.

Within the sample, this clone is medium-sized. V usage is TRBV7-9 and J usage is TRBJ1-2; 7 bases are shared with TRBD1. The CDR3 is made up of 17 amino acids. Germline V gives CDR1 SEHNR, CDR2 FQNEAQ (reference sequence). J lost 0 bases, V lost 5 bases, and 12 bases had no gene match. CDR3 nucleotides: TGTGCCAGCAGCCCCATCGGACAGGAATTAGCTAACTATGGCTACACCTTC. Residues: CASSPIGQELANYGYTF.

This clone came up once. This sequence joins TRBV27 and TRBJ1-1, with a tentative D call TRBD1 (6 bases). The V end was cut by 4 bases, the J end by 4 bases, with 10 bases between. This CDR3 region has 13 residues. In germline, CDR1 is MNHEY, CDR2 SMNVEV (reference sequence). DNA of the CDR3: TGTGCCAGCAGTTACGGGGGGCTCACTGAAGCTTTCTTT. As protein: CASSYGGLTEAFF.

This chain uses TRBV5-4 with TRBJ1-4; 7 nucleotides agree with TRBD1. Per the germline V gene, CDR1 is SGHNT and CDR2 is YYREEE (reference sequence). The CDR3 contains 16 residues. The ends lost 0 bases at V and 7 bases at J; junction bases unmatched: 9. As DNA, the CDR3 is TGTGCCAGCAGCTTGGAAGAGGGGGCGCAACGTGAAAAACTGTTTTTT. This codes for CASSLEEGAQREKLFF.

The J gene is TRBJ1-2, the V gene TRBV7-9; possibly TRBD1 for D (5 bases). Trimming took 10 bases from V and 6 from J, leaving 15 bases between them. CDR3 size: 12 residues. Germline V gives CDR1 SEHNR, CDR2 FQNEAQ (reference sequence). The DNA for the CDR3 is TGTGCCACCATGCCCAGGGACGATGGCTACACCTTC. This codes for CATMPRDDGYTF.

The chain is built from TRBV30 and TRBJ2-5; the D gene is possibly TRBD1 (6 bases). V lost 5 bases to trimming and J lost 3 bases, with 10 bases between them. This CDR3 is built from 12 residues. Germline-derived CDR1 and CDR2 are GTSNPN and SVGIG (reference sequence). CDR3: CAWSSGEETQYF. The CDR3 DNA reads as TGTGCCTGGTCTTCAGGGGAAGAGACCCAGTACTTC. The entire variable domain, with the rest obtained from reference TRBV30 and TRBJ2-5, is as follows: SQTIHQWPATLVQPVGSPLSLECTVEGTSNPNLYWYRQAAGRGLQLLFYSVGIGQISSEVPQNLSASRPQDRQFILSSKKLLLSDSGFYLCAWSSGEETQYFGPGTRLLVL.

This clone is medium-sized (0.01 to 0.1%) within its sample. The chain is built from TRBV7-3 and TRBJ2-2, with a weak D call TRBD1 (5 bases). This CDR3 comprises 14 residues. Trimming removed 2 bases from V and 8 bases from J, with 12 bases in between. Germline lookup yields CDR1 SGHTA and CDR2 FQGTGA. This chain's CDR3 is CASSLFLGPGELFF. The CDR3 DNA is TGTGCCAGCAGCTTATTCTTGGGGCCGGGGGAGCTGTTTTTT.